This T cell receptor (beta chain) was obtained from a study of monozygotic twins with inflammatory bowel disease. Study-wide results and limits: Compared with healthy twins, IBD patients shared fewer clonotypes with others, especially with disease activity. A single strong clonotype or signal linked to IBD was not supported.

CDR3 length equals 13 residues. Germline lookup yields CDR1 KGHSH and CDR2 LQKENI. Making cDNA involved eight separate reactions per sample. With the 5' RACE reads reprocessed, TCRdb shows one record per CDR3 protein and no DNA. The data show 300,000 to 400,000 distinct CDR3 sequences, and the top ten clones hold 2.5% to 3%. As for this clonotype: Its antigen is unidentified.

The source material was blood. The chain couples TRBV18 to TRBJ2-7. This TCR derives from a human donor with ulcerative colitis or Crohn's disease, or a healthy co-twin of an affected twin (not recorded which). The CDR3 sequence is CASSPSESYEQYF.